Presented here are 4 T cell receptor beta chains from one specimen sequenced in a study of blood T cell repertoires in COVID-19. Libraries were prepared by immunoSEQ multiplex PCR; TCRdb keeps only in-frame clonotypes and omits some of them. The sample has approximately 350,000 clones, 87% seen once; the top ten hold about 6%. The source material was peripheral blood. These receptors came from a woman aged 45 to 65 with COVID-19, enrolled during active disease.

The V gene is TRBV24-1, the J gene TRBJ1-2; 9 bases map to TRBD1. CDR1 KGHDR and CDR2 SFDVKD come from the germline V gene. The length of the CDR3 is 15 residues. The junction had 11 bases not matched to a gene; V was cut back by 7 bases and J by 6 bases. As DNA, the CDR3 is TGTGCCACCAGCCTCCCCCTCGGGACAGGGAATGGCTACACCTTC. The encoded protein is CATSLPLGTGNGYTF.

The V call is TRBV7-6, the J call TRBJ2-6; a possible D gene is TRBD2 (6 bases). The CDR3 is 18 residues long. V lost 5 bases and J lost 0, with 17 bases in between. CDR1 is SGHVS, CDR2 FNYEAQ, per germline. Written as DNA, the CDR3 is TGTGCCAGCAGCCGGGGGTTAGACCTACTCTCTGGGGCCAACGTCCTGACTTTC. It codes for CASSRGLDLLSGANVLTF.

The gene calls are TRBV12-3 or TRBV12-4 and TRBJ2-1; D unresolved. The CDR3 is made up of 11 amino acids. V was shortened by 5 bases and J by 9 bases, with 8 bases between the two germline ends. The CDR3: CASSLYGEQFF. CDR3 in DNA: TGTGCCAGCAGTCTTTACGGTGAGCAGTTCTTC.

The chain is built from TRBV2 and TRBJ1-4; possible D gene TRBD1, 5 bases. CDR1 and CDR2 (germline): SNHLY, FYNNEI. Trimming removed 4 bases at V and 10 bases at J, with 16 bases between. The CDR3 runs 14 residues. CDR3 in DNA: TGTGCCAGCAGTGCGGCGGGGCTTATTGGAAAACTGTTTTTT. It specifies CASSAAGLIGKLFF.